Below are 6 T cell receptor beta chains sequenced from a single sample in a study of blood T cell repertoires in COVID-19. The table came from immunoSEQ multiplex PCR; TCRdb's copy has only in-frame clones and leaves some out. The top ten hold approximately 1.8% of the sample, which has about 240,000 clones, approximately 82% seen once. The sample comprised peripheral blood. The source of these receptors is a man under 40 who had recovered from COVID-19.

CDR3: CASSLIGTSGVGDTQYF. The CDR3 region has the DNA TGCGCCAGCAGCTTGATCGGGACTAGCGGGGTCGGAGATACGCAGTATTTT. The chain employs TRBV5-1 and TRBJ2-3; TRBD2 agrees at 13 bases. The germline CDR1 and CDR2 sequences are SGHRS and YFSETQ. CDR3 size: 17 residues. The J segment lost 5 bases and the V segment lost 1 base, leaving 7 bases of the junction unmatched.

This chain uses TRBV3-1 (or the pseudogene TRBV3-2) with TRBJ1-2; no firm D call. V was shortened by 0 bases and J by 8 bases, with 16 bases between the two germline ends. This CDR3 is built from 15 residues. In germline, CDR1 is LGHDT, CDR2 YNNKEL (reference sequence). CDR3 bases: TGTGCCAGCAGCCAAGATGGTGTCCCCGGGAGGGGCTACACCTTC. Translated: CASSQDGVPGRGYTF.

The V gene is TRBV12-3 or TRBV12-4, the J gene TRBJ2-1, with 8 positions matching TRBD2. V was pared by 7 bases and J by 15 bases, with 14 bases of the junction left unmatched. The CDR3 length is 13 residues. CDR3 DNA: TGTGCCAGCAAAGTCTCGGGGGGGCCTTCTCTGTTCTTC. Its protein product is CASKVSGGPSLFF.

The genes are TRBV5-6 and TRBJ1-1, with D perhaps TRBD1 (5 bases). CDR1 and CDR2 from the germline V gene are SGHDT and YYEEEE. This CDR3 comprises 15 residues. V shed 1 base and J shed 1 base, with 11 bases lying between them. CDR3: CASSLRGTPNTEAFF. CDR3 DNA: TGTGCCAGCAGCTTGAGGGGCACACCGAACACTGAAGCTTTCTTT. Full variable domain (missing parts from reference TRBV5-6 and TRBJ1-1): DAGVTQSPTHLIKTRGQQVTLRCSPKSGHDTVSWYQQALGQGPQFIFQYYEEEERQRGNFPDRFSGHQFPNYSSELNVNALLLGDSALYLCASSLRGTPNTEAFFGQGTRLTVV.

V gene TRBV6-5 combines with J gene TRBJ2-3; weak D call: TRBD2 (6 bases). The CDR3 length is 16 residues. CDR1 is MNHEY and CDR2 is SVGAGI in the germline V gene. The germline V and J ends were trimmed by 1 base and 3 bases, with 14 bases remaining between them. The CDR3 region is CASSYLGRWKTDTQYF. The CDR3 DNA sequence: TGTGCCAGCAGTTACTTGGGGAGGTGGAAGACAGATACGCAGTATTTT.

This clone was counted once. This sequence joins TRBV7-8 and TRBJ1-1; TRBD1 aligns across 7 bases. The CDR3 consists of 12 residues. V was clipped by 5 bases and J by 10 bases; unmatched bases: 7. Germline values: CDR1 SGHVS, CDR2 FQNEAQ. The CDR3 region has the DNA TGTGCCAGCAGCCGAAATGACAGGGTAGCTTTCTTT. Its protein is CASSRNDRVAFF.